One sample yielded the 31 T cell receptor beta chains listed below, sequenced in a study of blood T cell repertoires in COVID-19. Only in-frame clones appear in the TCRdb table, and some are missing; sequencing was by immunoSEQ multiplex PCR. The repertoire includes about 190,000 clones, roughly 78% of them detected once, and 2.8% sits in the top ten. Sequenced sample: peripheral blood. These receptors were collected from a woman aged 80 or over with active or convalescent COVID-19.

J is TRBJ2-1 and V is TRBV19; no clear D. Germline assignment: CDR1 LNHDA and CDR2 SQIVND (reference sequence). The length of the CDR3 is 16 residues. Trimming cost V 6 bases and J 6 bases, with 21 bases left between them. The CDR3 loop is CASRQRHLWPSNEQFF. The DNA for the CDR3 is TGTGCCAGTAGGCAACGCCACCTCTGGCCTTCCAATGAGCAGTTCTTC.

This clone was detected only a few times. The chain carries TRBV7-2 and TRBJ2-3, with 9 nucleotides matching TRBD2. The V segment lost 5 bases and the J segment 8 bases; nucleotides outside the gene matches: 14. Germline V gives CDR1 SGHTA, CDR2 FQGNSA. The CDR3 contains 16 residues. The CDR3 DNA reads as TGTGCCAGCAGCCTCGGGCTAGCGGGGCCGCTGGGTACGCAGTATTTT. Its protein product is CASSLGLAGPLGTQYF.

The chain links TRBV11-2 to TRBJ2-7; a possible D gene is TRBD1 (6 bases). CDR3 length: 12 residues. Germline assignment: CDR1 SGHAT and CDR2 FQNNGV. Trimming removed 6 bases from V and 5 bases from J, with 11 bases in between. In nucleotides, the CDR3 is TGTGCCAGCAGACCGCCAGGGGACGAGCAGTACTTC. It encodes CASRPPGDEQYF.

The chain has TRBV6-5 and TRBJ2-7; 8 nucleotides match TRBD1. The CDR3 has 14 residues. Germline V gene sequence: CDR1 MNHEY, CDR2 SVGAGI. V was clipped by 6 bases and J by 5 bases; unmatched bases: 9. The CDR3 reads CASRWTGWTDEQYF. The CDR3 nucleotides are TGTGCCAGCAGATGGACAGGGTGGACGGACGAGCAGTACTTC.

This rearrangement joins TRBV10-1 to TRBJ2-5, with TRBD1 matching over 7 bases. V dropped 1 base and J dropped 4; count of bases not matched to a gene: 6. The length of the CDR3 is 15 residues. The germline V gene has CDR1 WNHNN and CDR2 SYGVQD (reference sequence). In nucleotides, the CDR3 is TGCGCCAGCAGTGAGTGGGCGGACAGGAGAGAGACCCAGTACTTC. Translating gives CASSEWADRRETQYF.

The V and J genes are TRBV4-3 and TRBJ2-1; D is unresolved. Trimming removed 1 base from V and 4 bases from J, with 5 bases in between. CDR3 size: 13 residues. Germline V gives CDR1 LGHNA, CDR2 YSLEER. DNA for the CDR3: TGCGCCAGCAGCCAAGGTCTTTACAATGAGCAGTTCTTC. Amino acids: CASSQGLYNEQFF.

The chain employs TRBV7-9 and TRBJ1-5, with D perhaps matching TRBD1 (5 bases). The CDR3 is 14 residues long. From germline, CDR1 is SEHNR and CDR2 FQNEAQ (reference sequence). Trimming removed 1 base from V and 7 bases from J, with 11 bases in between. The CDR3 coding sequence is TGTGCCAGCAGCTTAGAAGTAGGGGTCCAGCCCCAGCATTTT. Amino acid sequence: CASSLEVGVQPQHF.

CDR3 DNA sequence: TGTGCCAGCGAAAAACAGGGTACTTTCTATGGCTACACCTTC. Translating gives CASEKQGTFYGYTF. The rearrangement joins TRBV5-4 to TRBJ1-2, with a possible D match to TRBD1 (6 bases). The V and J ends lost 7 bases and 4 bases respectively, with 17 bases between them. The CDR3 loop spans 14 amino acids. Germline CDR1 reads SGHNT; CDR2 reads YYREEE (reference sequence).

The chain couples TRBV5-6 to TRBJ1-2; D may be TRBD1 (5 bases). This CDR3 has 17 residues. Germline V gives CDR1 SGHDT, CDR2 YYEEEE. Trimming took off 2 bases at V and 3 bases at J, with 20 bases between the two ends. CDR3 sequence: CASSFLRLGGVDYGYTF. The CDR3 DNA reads TGTGCCAGCAGCTTCTTAAGGCTCGGGGGAGTTGACTATGGCTACACCTTC. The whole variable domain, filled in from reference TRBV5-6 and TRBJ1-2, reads DAGVTQSPTHLIKTRGQQVTLRCSPKSGHDTVSWYQQALGQGPQFIFQYYEEEERQRGNFPDRFSGHQFPNYSSELNVNALLLGDSALYLCASSFLRLGGVDYGYTFGSGTRLTVV.

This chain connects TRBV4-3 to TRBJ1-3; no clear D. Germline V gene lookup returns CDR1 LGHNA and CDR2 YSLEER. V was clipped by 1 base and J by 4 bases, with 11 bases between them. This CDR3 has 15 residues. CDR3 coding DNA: TGCGCCAGCAGCCAAGTACCCGGACTAGGAAACACCATATATTTT. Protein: CASSQVPGLGNTIYF.

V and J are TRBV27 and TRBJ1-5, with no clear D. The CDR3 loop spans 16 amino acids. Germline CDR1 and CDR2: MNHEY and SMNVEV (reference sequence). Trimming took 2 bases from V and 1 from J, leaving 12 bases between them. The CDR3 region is CASSLRRGVSNQPQHF. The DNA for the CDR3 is TGTGCCAGCAGTTTACGTCGGGGAGTGAGCAATCAGCCCCAGCATTTT.

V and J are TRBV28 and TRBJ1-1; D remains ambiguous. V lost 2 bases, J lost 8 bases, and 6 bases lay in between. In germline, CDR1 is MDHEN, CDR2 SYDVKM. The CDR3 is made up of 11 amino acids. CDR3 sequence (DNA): TGTGCCAGCAGTTTAGGGCAGGAAGCTTTCTTT. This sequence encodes CASSLGQEAFF.

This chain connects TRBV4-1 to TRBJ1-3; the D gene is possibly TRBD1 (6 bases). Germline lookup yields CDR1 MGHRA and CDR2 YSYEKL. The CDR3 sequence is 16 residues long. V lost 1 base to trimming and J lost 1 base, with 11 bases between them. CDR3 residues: CASSQGGQNSGNTIYF. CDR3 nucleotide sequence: TGCGCCAGCAGCCAAGGTGGACAGAATTCTGGAAACACCATATATTTT.

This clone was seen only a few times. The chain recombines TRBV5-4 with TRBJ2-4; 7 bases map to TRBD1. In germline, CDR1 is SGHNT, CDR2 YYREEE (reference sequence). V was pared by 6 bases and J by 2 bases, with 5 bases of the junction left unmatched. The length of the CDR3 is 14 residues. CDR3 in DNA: TGTGCCAGCAACCTACAGGGGTCCAAAAACATTCAGTACTTC. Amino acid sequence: CASNLQGSKNIQYF.

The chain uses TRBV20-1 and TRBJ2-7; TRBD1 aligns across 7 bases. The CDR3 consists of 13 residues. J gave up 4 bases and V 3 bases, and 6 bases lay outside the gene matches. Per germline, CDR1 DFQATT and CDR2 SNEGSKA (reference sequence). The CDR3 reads CSASTGQLYEQYF. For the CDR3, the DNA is TGCAGTGCTAGTACGGGACAGCTTTACGAGCAGTACTTC.

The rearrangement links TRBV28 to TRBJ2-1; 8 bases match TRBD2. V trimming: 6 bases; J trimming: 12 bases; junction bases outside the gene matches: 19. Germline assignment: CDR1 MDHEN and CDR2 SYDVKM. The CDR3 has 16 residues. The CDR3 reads CASRASGGAGPEGQFF. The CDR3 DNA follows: TGTGCCAGCAGGGCCTCCGGGGGGGCAGGCCCAGAGGGGCAGTTCTTC.

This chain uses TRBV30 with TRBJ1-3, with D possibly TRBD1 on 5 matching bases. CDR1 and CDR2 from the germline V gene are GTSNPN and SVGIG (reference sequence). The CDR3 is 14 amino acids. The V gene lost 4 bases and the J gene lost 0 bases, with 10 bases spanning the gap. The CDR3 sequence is CAWTQGFSGNTIYF. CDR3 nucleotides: TGTGCCTGGACTCAGGGTTTCTCTGGAAACACCATATATTTT. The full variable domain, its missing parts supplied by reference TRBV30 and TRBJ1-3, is SQTIHQWPATLVQPVGSPLSLECTVEGTSNPNLYWYRQAAGRGLQLLFYSVGIGQISSEVPQNLSASRPQDRQFILSSKKLLLSDSGFYLCAWTQGFSGNTIYFGEGSWLTVV.

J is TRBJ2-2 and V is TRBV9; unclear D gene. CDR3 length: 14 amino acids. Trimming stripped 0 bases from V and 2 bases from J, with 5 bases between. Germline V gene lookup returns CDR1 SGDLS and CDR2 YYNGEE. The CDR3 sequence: CASSVGPNTGELFF. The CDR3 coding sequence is TGTGCCAGCAGCGTAGGGCCTAACACCGGGGAGCTGTTTTTT.

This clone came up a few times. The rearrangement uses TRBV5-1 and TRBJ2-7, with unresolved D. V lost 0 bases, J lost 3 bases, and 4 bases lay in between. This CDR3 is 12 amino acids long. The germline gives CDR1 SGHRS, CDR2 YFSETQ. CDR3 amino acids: CASSLDYYEQYF. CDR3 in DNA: TGCGCCAGCAGCTTGGACTACTACGAGCAGTACTTC.

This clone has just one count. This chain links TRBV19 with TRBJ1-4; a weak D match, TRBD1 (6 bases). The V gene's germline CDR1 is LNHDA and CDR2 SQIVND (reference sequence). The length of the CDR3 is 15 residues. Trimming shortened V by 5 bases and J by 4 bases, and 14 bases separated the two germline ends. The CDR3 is CASSSDSGFNEKLFF. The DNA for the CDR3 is TGTGCCAGTAGTTCGGACAGCGGCTTTAATGAAAAACTGTTTTTT.

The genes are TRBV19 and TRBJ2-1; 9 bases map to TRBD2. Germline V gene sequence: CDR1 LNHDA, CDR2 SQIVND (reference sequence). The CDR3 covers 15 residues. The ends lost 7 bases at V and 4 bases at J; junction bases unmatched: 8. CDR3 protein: CASTRGGAGYNEQFF. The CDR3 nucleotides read TGTGCCAGTACCCGCGGGGGGGCGGGATACAATGAGCAGTTCTTC.

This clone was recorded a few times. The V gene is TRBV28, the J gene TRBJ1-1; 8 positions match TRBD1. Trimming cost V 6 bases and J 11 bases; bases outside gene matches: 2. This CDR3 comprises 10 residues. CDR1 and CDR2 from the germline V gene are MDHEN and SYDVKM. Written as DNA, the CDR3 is TGTGCCAGCAGCAGGACAGGGGCTTTCTTT. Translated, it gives CASSRTGAFF.

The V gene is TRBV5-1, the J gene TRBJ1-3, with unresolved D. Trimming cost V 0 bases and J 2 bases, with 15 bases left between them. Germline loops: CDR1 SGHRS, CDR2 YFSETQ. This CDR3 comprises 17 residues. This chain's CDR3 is CASSLGSRGPAGNTIYF. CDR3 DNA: TGCGCCAGCAGCTTGGGTTCTCGGGGTCCTGCTGGAAACACCATATATTTT.

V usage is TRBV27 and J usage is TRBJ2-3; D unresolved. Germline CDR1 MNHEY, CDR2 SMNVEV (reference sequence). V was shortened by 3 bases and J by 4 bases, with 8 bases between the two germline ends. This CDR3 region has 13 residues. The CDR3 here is CASSLIRADTQYF. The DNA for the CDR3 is TGTGCCAGCAGTTTGATCCGGGCAGATACGCAGTATTTT.

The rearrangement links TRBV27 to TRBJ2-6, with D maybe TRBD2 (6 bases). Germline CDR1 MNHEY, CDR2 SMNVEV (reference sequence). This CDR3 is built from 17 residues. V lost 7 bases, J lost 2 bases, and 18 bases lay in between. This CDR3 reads CASKLLAGPTGANVLTF. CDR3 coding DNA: TGTGCCAGCAAACTCTTGGCGGGACCCACTGGGGCCAACGTCCTGACTTTC.

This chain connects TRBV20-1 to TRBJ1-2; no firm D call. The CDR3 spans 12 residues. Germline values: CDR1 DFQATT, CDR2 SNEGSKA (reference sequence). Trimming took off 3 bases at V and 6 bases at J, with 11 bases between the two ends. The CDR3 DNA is TGCAGTGCTAGTAACCAGGCCGATGGCTACACCTTC. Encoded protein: CSASNQADGYTF.

This CDR3 is CAARRDRGPQHYGYTF. CDR3 nucleotides: TGTGCCGCCCGAAGGGACAGGGGGCCTCAACACTATGGCTACACCTTC. The genes are TRBV28 and TRBJ1-2, with 12 bases fitting TRBD1. CDR1 and CDR2 (germline): MDHEN, SYDVKM. This CDR3 comprises 16 residues. V lost 11 bases, J lost 3 bases, and 13 bases stayed unmatched.

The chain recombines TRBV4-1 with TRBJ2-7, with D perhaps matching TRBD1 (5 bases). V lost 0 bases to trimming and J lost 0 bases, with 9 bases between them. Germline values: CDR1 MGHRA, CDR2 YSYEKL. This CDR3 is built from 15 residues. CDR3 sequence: CASSQEQVYSYEQYF. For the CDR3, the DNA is TGCGCCAGCAGCCAAGAACAGGTATACTCCTACGAGCAGTACTTC.

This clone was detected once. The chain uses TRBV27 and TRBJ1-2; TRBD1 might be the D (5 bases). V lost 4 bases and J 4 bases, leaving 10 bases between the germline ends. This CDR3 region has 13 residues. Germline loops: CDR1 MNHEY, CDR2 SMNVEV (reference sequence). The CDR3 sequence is CASSWGKFYGYTF. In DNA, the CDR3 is TGTGCCAGCAGTTGGGGCAAGTTCTATGGCTACACCTTC.

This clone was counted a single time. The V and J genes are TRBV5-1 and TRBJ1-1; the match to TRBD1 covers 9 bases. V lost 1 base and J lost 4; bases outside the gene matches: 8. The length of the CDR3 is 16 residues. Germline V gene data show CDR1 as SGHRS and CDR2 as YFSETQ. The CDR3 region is CASSLKGDRVSTEAFF. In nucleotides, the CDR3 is TGCGCCAGCAGCTTGAAGGGGGACAGGGTAAGCACTGAAGCTTTCTTT.

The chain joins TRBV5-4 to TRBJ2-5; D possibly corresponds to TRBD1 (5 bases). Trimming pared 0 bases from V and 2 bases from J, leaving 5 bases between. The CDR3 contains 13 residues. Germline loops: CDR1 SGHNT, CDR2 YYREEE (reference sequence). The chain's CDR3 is CASSLGQQETQYF. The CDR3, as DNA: TGTGCCAGCAGCTTGGGACAGCAAGAGACCCAGTACTTC. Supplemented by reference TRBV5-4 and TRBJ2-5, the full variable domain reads ETGVTQSPTHLIKTRGQQVTLRCSSQSGHNTVSWYQQALGQGPQFIFQYYREEENGRGNFPPRFSGLQFPNYSSELNVNALELDDSALYLCASSLGQQETQYFGPGTRLLVL.